Shown below are 23 T cell receptor beta chains from a single sample sequenced in a study of beta chain features in type 1 diabetes. Points from the study as a whole: All four CD4+ subsets of Type 1 diabetes patients contained TCRB CDR3s that were moderately but significantly shorter.

What was sequenced were expressed TCRB transcripts, since all of the isolated RNA had been reverse transcribed. Assay: immunoSEQ multiplex PCR; the TCRdb copy retains only in-frame clones and omits some. Among around 97,000 clones listed, about 26% were seen once. Their specific antigens are unknown. The source material was central memory CD4+ T cells from blood. These receptors came from a woman under 30 with type 1 diabetes.

The chain joins TRBV13 to TRBJ2-1, with D perhaps TRBD1 (5 bases). Between the trimmed V and J ends, which lost 5 bases and 9 bases, there was a span of 17 bases. The CDR3 loop spans 14 amino acids. Germline V gives CDR1 PRHDT, CDR2 FYEKMQ (reference sequence). The CDR3 is CASSLLGAVPEQFF. DNA for the CDR3: TGTGCCAGCAGCCTTCTAGGGGCCGTGCCTGAGCAGTTCTTC.

The chain joins TRBV27 to TRBJ1-1, with a tentative D call TRBD1 (5 bases). Germline V lookup: CDR1 MNHEY, CDR2 SMNVEV (reference sequence). V lost 3 bases to trimming and J lost 2 bases, with 13 bases between them. CDR3 length: 15 residues. CDR3 protein: CASSFGAARNTEAFF. The CDR3 DNA is TGTGCCAGCAGTTTTGGGGCAGCCCGCAACACTGAAGCTTTCTTT.

This clone showed up just a few times. This chain joins TRBV6-1 and TRBJ2-3; 13 bases map to TRBD2. This CDR3 comprises 18 residues. CDR1 is MNHNS and CDR2 is SASEGT in the germline V gene. V trimming: 4 bases; J trimming: 3 bases; junction bases outside the gene matches: 10. CDR3 sequence: CASSASGLAGVRTDTQYF. The CDR3, as DNA: TGTGCCAGCAGTGCCTCCGGACTAGCGGGAGTAAGGACAGATACGCAGTATTTT.

This clone came up a few times. The V gene is TRBV5-4, the J gene TRBJ2-7; tentatively, D is TRBD2 (5 bases). V was clipped by 0 bases and J by 5 bases, with 18 bases between them. The CDR3 is 16 residues long. CDR1 is SGHNT and CDR2 is YYREEE in the germline V gene (reference sequence). In nucleotides, the CDR3 is TGTGCCAGCAGCTTGGCGACGGGATCCAGCAAGGACGAGCAGTACTTC. This gives the protein CASSLATGSSKDEQYF. Full variable domain (missing parts from reference TRBV5-4 and TRBJ2-7): ETGVTQSPTHLIKTRGQQVTLRCSSQSGHNTVSWYQQALGQGPQFIFQYYREEENGRGNFPPRFSGLQFPNYSSELNVNALELDDSALYLCASSLATGSSKDEQYFGPGTRLTVT.

The chain couples TRBV28 to TRBJ1-1, with D possibly TRBD1 on 5 matching bases. Trimming took 6 bases from V and 8 from J, leaving 10 bases between them. This CDR3 is 11 amino acids long. CDR1 is MDHEN and CDR2 is SYDVKM in the germline V gene. The CDR3, as DNA: TGTGCCAGCAGACTTAACAGGGAAGCTTTCTTT. Residues: CASRLNREAFF.

The J gene is TRBJ2-2, the V gene TRBV7-8, with 9 bases that match TRBD2. There are 16 residues in the CDR3. Per the germline V gene, CDR1 is SGHVS and CDR2 is FQNEAQ. V lost 5 bases, J lost 2 bases, and 6 bases stayed unmatched. DNA for the CDR3: TGTGCCAGCAGCCGCCTTAGCGGGAGTAACACCGGGGAGCTGTTTTTT. It translates to CASSRLSGSNTGELFF.

The rearrangement uses TRBV28 and TRBJ1-5; D gene ambiguous. From germline, CDR1 is MDHEN and CDR2 SYDVKM. CDR3 length: 14 amino acids. Trimming removed 6 bases from V and 1 base from J, with 10 bases in between. The CDR3 protein is CASRLTWSNQPQHF. For the CDR3, the DNA is TGTGCCAGCAGACTCACCTGGAGCAATCAGCCCCAGCATTTT.

The chain combines TRBV5-4 with TRBJ2-1, with D tentatively TRBD2 (5 bases). Trimming left V 0 bases short and J 2 bases short, with 12 bases between. This CDR3 region has 16 residues. In germline, CDR1 is SGHNT, CDR2 YYREEE (reference sequence). Here the CDR3 reads CASSLGGQQTYNEQFF. The CDR3 DNA reads as TGTGCCAGCAGCTTGGGAGGGCAACAGACCTACAATGAGCAGTTCTTC. Full variable domain (rest looked up from reference TRBV5-4 and TRBJ2-1): ETGVTQSPTHLIKTRGQQVTLRCSSQSGHNTVSWYQQALGQGPQFIFQYYREEENGRGNFPPRFSGLQFPNYSSELNVNALELDDSALYLCASSLGGQQTYNEQFFGPGTRLTVL.

V is TRBV4-1 and J is TRBJ1-3, with TRBD1 as a possible D gene (6 bases). The germline gives CDR1 MGHRA, CDR2 YSYEKL. The CDR3 is made up of 17 amino acids. V was cut by 4 bases and J by 1 base, with 17 bases left in between. The CDR3 region has the DNA TGCGCCAGCAGCCGCAATACCGGGACAACTTCTGGAAACACCATATATTTT. Protein product: CASSRNTGTTSGNTIYF.

This clone turned up a few times. The chain combines TRBV5-8 with TRBJ2-1; 9 bases line up with TRBD1. CDR3 size: 16 residues. Trimming removed 4 bases from V and 7 bases from J; junction bases left unmatched: 12. CDR1 is SGHTS, CDR2 YDEGEE, per germline. The CDR3 is CASSPGTGTGNNEQFF. Here the CDR3 DNA reads TGTGCCAGCAGCCCGGGCACCGGGACAGGGAATAATGAGCAGTTCTTC.

This clone was found a few times. The chain combines TRBV7-2 with TRBJ1-5; D gene ambiguous. The CDR3 covers 13 residues. Germline CDR1 SGHTA, CDR2 FQGNSA. Trimming removed 1 base from V and 3 bases from J, with 4 bases in between. CDR3 DNA sequence: TGTGCCAGCAGCTTAGGAGTCAATCAGCCCCAGCATTTT. Translation gives CASSLGVNQPQHF.

This clone was detected only a few times. The J gene is TRBJ2-6, the V gene TRBV7-3; 7 bases agree with TRBD1. CDR1 and CDR2 from the germline V gene are SGHTA and FQGTGA. The CDR3 spans 15 residues. J gave up 2 bases and V 2 bases, and 0 bases lay outside the gene matches. The CDR3 loop reads CASSLQGAGANVLTF. Written as DNA, the CDR3 is TGTGCCAGCAGCTTACAGGGGGCTGGGGCCAACGTCCTGACTTTC.

The rearrangement links TRBV4-3 to TRBJ2-5; D perhaps matches TRBD1 (6 bases). There are 19 residues in the CDR3. V was cut by 1 base and J by 5 bases, with 26 bases left in between. Per germline, CDR1 LGHNA and CDR2 YSLEER. CDR3 sequence reads: CASSQGGQKTAPLGETQYF. In DNA form, the CDR3 reads TGCGCCAGCAGCCAAGGAGGACAGAAAACTGCACCCCTCGGGGAGACCCAGTACTTC.

V gene TRBV13 combines with J gene TRBJ2-1; TRBD1 matches at 9 bases. This CDR3 contains 16 residues. Unmatched junction bases numbered 13, after V lost 6 bases and J lost 7 bases. CDR1 is PRHDT, CDR2 FYEKMQ, per germline (reference sequence). CDR3 sequence reads: CASSGGQGLDRNEQFF. The CDR3 DNA follows: TGTGCCAGCAGTGGGGGACAGGGACTGGATAGAAATGAGCAGTTCTTC.

For this clone: The junction and the germline gene differ at one end; a read error may be behind it. This chain connects TRBV28 to TRBJ2-7; D gene ambiguous. The CDR3 spans 12 residues. Germline CDR1 and CDR2: MDHEN and SYDVKM. The CDR3 sequence is CASLSLSSEQYF. The CDR3 DNA is TGTGCCAGTCTCTCCCTTTCCTCCGAGCAGTACTTC.

This clone was seen a few times. The V gene is TRBV25-1, the J gene TRBJ2-3; 8 nucleotides agree with TRBD1. Germline-derived CDR1 and CDR2 are MGHDK and SYGVNS. The CDR3 has 16 residues. Trimming took 4 bases from V and 3 from J; bases not matched to a gene: 9. The chain's CDR3 is CASSAATGAGTDTQYF. In DNA form, the CDR3 reads TGTGCCAGCAGTGCTGCGACAGGGGCGGGTACAGATACGCAGTATTTT.

This clone was found a few times. The chain combines TRBV10-3 with TRBJ2-7, with a possible D match to TRBD1 (6 bases). The CDR3 consists of 11 residues. The V gene lost 7 bases and the J gene lost 7 bases, with 11 bases spanning the gap. Germline CDR1 and CDR2: ENHRY and SYGVKD. The CDR3 DNA follows: TGTGCCATCAAGGGGGTAGGGGAGCAGTACGTC. As protein: CAIKGVGEQYV.

This chain joins TRBV7-8 and TRBJ2-1; 8 nucleotides align to TRBD2. Germline V gene sequence: CDR1 SGHVS, CDR2 FQNEAQ. Trimming cost V 2 bases and J 0 bases; bases outside gene matches: 3. This CDR3 region has 16 residues. The CDR3 coding sequence is TGTGCCAGCAGCTTAACCGGGACTAGCTCCTACAATGAGCAGTTCTTC. Translating it yields CASSLTGTSSYNEQFF.

This clone was seen only once. The V call is TRBV30, the J call TRBJ1-5, with D perhaps TRBD1 (5 bases). Between the trimmed V and J ends, which lost 0 bases and 2 bases, there was a span of 17 bases. CDR1 is GTSNPN, CDR2 SVGIG, per germline (reference sequence). This CDR3 region has 17 residues. Here the CDR3 DNA reads TGTGCCTGGAGTGTACCCCCCTCAGGGCTAGGCAATCAGCCCCAGCATTTT. This translates into CAWSVPPSGLGNQPQHF. Based on the CDR3 plus reference TRBV30 and TRBJ1-5, the full variable domain is SQTIHQWPATLVQPVGSPLSLECTVEGTSNPNLYWYRQAAGRGLQLLFYSVGIGQISSEVPQNLSASRPQDRQFILSSKKLLLSDSGFYLCAWSVPPSGLGNQPQHFGDGTRLSIL.

This clone was recorded at least ten times. The chain uses TRBV11-2 and TRBJ2-7, with D possibly being TRBD1 (5 bases). The CDR3 has 13 amino acids. Germline CDR1 reads SGHAT; CDR2 reads FQNNGV. The V and J ends lost 6 bases and 2 bases respectively, with 11 bases between them. The CDR3 nucleotides read TGTGCCAGCAGTTCTGGACACCCCTACGAGCAGTACGTC. Translation: CASSSGHPYEQYV.

Worth noting for this clone: The same CDR3 can be traced to other DNA sequences in this sample. This chain links TRBV30 with TRBJ2-2, with D possibly being TRBD2 (6 bases). The V and J ends lost 3 bases and 2 bases respectively, with 13 bases between them. Germline values: CDR1 GTSNPN, CDR2 SVGIG (reference sequence). The CDR3 spans 15 residues. CDR3 sequence reads: CAWRRAGLNTGELFF. The CDR3 DNA reads TGTGCCTGGAGAAGAGCGGGTCTCAACACCGGGGAGCTGTTTTTT.

This clone was seen more than once but under ten times. This chain joins TRBV4-3 and TRBJ2-6; 10 nucleotides align to TRBD2. The germline CDR1 and CDR2 sequences are LGHNA and YSLEER. Losses at the gene ends were 0 bases for V and 2 bases for J; bases not matched to a gene: 4. The CDR3 consists of 18 residues. CDR3 region: CASSQELAGAPGANVLTF. The DNA of the CDR3 is TGCGCCAGCAGCCAAGAGCTAGCGGGAGCTCCTGGGGCCAACGTCCTGACTTTC.

This clone was seen only a few times. The CDR3 DNA is TGTGCCAGCAGCCATACACTACAGGGGTCTGAGCAGTTCTTC. This encodes CASSHTLQGSEQFF. This chain links TRBV7-9 with TRBJ2-1; 7 bases align to TRBD1. Unmatched junction bases numbered 10, after V lost 5 bases and J lost 9 bases. This CDR3 has 14 amino acids. Germline-derived CDR1 and CDR2 are SEHNR and FQNEAQ (reference sequence).